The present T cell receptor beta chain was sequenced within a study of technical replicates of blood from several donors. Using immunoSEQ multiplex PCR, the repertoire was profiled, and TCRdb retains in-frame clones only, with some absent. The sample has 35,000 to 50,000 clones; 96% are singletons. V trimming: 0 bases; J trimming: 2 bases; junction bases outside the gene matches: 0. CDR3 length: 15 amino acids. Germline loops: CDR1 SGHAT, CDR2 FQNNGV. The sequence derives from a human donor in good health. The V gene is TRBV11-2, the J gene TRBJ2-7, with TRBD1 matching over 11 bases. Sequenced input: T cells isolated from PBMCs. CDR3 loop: CASSLEGQGAYEQYF. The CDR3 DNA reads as TGTGCCAGCAGCTTAGAGGGACAGGGGGCCTACGAGCAGTACTTC.